This TCR beta chain was sequenced for a study of control samples from healthy donors and cancer patients. Clones were read by immunoSEQ multiplex PCR, and TCRdb kept only the in-frame ones, dropping some. This sample has some 51,000 clones, with approximately 85% found just once. The sequence came from a man aged 50-59 years in good health. The sample taken for sequencing was blood.

CDR3 loop: CASTARLEGAGNEQFF. The CDR3 DNA sequence: TGTGCCAGCACCGCCCGGCTGGAGGGAGCAGGTAATGAGCAGTTCTTC. The rearrangement uses TRBV28 and TRBJ2-1, with D possibly being TRBD2 (6 bases). The ends were cut back, 7 bases at V and 7 bases at J, with 23 bases in the middle. The CDR3 runs 16 residues. The germline V gene encodes CDR1 MDHEN and CDR2 SYDVKM.